This T cell receptor (beta chain) was retrieved from a study of CD8 T cells in Susac syndrome. From germline, CDR1 is MGHRA and CDR2 YSYEKL. The CDR3 is made up of 15 amino acids. With 1 base clipped from V and 5 bases from J, the junction kept 5 bases outside the gene matches. RNA in amounts of roughly 0.5 to 1 ug was reverse transcribed with random hexamers. TCRdb used MiXCR to reprocess the immunoSEQ multiplex PCR reads, holding one entry per CDR3 protein. The table lists hundreds of thousands of distinct CDR3 sequences, 93% of them singletons, with roughly 0.072% in the top ten. This TCR was recovered from a human donor with multiple sclerosis. The V gene is TRBV4-1, the J gene TRBJ2-1, with 7 bases aligning to TRBD2. Input material: CD4+ T cells from PBMCs. CDR3 region: CASSQGSGANNEQFF. In DNA, the CDR3 is TGCGCCAGCAGCCAAGGCAGCGGGGCTAACAATGAGCAGTTCTTC.